The text below deals with one TCR beta chain. The data are from a study of T cell responses to AZD1222 COVID-19 vaccine. The CDR3 has 15 residues. CDR1 SGHRS and CDR2 YFSETQ come from the germline V gene. Trimming at V came to 4 bases and at J to 10 bases, leaving 7 bases not matched to a gene. Sequenced by immunoSEQ multiplex PCR; TCRdb stores in-frame clones only, minus some. The sample lists about 120,000 clones, around 81% occurring once. The chain links TRBV5-1 to TRBJ2-1; 14 bases line up with TRBD2. This sequence originates from an adult in good health. The sample was peripheral blood, taken on day 0 of AZD1222 vaccination. CDR3 DNA: TGCGCCAGCAGCCTAAGACTAGCGGGAGGGAACGAGCAGTTCTTC. This encodes CASSLRLAGGNEQFF.